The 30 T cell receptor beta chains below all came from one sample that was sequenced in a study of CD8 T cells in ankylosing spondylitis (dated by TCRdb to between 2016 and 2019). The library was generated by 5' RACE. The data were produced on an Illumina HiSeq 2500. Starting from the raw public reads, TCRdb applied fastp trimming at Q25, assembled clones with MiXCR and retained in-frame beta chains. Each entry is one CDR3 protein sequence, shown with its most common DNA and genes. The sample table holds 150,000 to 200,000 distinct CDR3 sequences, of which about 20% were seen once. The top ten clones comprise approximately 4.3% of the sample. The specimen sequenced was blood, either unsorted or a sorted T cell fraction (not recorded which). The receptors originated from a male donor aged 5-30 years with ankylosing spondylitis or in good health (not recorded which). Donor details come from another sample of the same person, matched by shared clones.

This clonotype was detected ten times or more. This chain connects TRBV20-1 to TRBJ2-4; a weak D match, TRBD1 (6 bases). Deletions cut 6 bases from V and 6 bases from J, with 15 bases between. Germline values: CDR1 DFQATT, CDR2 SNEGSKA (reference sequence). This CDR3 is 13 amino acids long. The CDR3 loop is CSAPAWTVNIQYF. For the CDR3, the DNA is TGCAGTGCCCCAGCCTGGACAGTAAACATTCAGTACTTC.

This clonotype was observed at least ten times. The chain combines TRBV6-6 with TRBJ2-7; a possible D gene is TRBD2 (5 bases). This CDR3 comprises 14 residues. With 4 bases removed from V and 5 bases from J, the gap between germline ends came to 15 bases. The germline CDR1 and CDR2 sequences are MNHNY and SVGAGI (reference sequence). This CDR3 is CASSSRNRDNEQYF. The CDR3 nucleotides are TGTGCCAGCAGTTCAAGAAACCGGGATAACGAGCAGTACTTC.

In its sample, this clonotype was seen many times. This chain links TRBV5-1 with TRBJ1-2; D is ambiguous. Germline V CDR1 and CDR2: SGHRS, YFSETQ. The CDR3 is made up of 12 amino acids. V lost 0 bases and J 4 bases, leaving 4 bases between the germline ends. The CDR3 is CASSLEGYGYTF. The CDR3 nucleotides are TGCGCCAGCAGCTTGGAGGGCTATGGCTACACCTTC.

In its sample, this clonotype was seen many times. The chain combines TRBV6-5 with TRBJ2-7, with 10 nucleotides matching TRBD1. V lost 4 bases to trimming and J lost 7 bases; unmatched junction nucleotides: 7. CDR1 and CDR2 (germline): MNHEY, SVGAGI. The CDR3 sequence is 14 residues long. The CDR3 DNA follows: TGTGCCAGCAGTTCCCATCGACAGGGGGCTGAGCAGTACGTC. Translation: CASSSHRQGAEQYV.

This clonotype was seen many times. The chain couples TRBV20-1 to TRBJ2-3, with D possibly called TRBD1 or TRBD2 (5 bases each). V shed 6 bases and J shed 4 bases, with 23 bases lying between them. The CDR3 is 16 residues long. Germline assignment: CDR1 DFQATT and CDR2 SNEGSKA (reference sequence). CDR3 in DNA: TGCAGTGCCCATTCGGGACGCTCTCGCGGCGCAGATACGCAGTATTTT. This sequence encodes CSAHSGRSRGADTQYF.

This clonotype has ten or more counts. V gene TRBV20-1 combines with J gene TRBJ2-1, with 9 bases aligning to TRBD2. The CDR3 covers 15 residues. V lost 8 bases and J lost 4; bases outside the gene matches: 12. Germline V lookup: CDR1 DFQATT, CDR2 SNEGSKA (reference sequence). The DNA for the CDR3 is TGCAGTCTAATAAAGGGCGGGAGGGGTTACAATGAGCAGTTCTTC. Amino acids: CSLIKGGRGYNEQFF.

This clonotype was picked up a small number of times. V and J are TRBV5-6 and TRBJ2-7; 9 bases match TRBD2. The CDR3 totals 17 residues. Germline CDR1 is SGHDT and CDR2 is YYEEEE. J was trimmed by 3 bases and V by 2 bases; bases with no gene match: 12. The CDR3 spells CASSFLYPSGNIYEQYF. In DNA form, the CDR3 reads TGTGCCAGCAGCTTCTTGTATCCTAGCGGGAATATCTACGAGCAGTACTTC.

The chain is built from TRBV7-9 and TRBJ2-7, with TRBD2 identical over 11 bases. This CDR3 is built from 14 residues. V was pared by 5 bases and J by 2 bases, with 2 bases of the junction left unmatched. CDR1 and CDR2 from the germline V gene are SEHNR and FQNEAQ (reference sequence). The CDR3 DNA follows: TGTGCCAGCAGCGCTAGCGGGAGGACCTACGAGCAGTACGTC. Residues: CASSASGRTYEQYV.

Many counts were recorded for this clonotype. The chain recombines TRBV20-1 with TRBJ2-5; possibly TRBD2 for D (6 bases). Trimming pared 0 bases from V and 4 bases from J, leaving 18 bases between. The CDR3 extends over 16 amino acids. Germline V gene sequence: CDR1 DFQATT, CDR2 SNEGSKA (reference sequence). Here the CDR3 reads CSARDPETGAVETQYF. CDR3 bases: TGCAGTGCTAGAGATCCTGAGACGGGAGCAGTAGAGACCCAGTACTTC.

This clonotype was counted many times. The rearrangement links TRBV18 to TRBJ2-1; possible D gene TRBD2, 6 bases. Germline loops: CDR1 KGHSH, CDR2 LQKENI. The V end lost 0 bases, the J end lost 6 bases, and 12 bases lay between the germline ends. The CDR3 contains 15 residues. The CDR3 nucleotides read TGTGCCAGCTCACCACCGGGGACTGAATCCAATGAGCAGTTCTTC. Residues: CASSPPGTESNEQFF.

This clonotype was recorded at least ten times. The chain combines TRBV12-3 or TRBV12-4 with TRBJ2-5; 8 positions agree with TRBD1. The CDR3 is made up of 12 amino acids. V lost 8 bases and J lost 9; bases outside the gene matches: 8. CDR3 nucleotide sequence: TGTGCCAGCCTACAGGGGGTCGGGGCCCAGTACTTC. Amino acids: CASLQGVGAQYF.

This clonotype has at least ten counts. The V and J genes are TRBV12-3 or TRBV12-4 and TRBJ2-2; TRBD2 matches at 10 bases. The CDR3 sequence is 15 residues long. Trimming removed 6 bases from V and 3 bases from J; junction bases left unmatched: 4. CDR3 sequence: CASRLAGVHTGELFF. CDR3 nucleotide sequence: TGTGCCAGCAGGCTAGCGGGAGTCCACACCGGGGAGCTGTTTTTT.

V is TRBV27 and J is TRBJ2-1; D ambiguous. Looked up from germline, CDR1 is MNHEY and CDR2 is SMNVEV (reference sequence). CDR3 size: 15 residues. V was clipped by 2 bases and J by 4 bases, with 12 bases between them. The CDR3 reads CASSLSGKPYNEQFF. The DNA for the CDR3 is TGTGCCAGCAGTTTAAGTGGGAAACCGTACAATGAGCAGTTCTTC.

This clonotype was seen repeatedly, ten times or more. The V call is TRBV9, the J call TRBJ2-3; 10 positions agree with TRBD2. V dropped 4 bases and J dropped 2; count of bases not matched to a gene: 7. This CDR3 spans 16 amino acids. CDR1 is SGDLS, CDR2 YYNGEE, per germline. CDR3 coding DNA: TGTGCCAGCAGCCCTAGCGGGAGAGGGAACACAGATACGCAGTATTTT. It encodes CASSPSGRGNTDTQYF.

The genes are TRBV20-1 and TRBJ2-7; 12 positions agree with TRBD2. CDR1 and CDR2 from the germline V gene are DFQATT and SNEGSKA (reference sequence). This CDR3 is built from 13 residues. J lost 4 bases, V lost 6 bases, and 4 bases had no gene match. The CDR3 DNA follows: TGCAGTGCCGAGGGACTAGCGGGTTACGAGCAGTACTTC. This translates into CSAEGLAGYEQYF.

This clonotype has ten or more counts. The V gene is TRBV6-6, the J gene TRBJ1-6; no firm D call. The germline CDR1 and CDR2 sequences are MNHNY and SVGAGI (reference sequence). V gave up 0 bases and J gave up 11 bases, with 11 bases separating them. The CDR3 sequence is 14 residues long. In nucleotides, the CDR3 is TGTGCCAGCAGTTACTCGAGACTTCGACCACCCCTCCACTTT. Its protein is CASSYSRLRPPLHF.

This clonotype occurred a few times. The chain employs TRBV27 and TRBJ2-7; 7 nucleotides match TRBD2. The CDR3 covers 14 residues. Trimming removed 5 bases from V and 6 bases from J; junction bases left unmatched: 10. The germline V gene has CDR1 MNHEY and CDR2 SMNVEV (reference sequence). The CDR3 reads CASSIGTTVGEQYF. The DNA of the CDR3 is TGTGCCAGCAGTATCGGGACTACGGTGGGCGAGCAGTACTTC.

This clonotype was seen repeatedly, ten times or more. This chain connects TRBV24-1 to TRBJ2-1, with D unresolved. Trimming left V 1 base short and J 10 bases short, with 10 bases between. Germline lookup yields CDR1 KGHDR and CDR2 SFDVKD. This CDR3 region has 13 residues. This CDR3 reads CATSDFRGGEQFF. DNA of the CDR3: TGTGCCACCAGTGATTTCAGAGGTGGCGAGCAGTTCTTC.

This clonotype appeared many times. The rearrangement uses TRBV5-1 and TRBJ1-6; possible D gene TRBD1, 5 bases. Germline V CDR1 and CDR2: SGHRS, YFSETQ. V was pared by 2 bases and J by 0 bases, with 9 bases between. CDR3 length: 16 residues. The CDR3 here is CASSFDRSSYNSPLHF. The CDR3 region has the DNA TGCGCCAGCAGCTTTGACAGAAGCTCCTATAATTCACCCCTCCACTTT.

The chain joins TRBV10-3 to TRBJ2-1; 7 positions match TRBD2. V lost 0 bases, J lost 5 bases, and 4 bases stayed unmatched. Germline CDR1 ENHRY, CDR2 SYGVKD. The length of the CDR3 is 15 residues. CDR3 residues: CAISESSGANNEQFF. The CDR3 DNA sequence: TGTGCCATCAGTGAGTCGAGCGGGGCGAACAATGAGCAGTTCTTC.

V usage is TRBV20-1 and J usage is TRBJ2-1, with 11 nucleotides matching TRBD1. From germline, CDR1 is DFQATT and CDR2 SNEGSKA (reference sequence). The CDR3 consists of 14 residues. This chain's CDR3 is CTIGQGAKGNEQFF. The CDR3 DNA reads TGCACCATAGGACAGGGGGCGAAAGGGAATGAGCAGTTCTTC.

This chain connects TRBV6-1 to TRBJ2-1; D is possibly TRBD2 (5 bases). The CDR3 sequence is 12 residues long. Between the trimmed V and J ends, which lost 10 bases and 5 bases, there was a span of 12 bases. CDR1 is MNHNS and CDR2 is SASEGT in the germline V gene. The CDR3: CATWERHNEQFF. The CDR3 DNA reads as TGTGCCACTTGGGAGAGGCACAATGAGCAGTTCTTC.

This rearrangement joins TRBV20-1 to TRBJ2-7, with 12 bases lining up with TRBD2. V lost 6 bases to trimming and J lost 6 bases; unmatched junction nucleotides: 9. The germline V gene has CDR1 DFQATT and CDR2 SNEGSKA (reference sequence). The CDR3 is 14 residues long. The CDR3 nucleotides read TGCAGTGCCAGCCCCCCTAGCGGGAGGGGCGAGCAGTACGTC. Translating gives CSASPPSGRGEQYV.

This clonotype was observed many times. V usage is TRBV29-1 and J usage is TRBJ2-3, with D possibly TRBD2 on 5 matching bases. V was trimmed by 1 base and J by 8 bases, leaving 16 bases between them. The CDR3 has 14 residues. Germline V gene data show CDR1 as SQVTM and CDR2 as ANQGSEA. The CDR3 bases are TGCAGCGTTGAAGGCTTAGCCGCCCGGGGTACGCAGTATTTT. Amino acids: CSVEGLAARGTQYF.

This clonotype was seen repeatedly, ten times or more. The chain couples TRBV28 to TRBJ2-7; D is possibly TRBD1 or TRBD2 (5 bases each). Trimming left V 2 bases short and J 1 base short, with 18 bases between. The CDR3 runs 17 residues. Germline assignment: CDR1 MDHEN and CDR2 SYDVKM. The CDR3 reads CASSLEGDRPRSYEQYF. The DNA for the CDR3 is TGTGCCAGCAGTTTAGAGGGCGACAGACCGAGGTCCTACGAGCAGTACTTC.

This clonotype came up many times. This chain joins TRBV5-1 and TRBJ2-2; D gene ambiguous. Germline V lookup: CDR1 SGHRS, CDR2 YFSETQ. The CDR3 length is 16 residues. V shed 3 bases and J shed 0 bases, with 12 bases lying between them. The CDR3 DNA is TGCGCCAGCAGCTCTCTGGTGGGGACGAACACCGGGGAGCTGTTTTTT. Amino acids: CASSSLVGTNTGELFF.

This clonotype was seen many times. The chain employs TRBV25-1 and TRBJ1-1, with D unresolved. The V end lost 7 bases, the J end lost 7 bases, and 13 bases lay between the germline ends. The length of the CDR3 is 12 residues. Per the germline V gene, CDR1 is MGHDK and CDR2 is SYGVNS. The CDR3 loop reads CASKDGRLEAFF. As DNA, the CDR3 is TGTGCCAGCAAAGATGGACGCCTTGAAGCTTTCTTT.

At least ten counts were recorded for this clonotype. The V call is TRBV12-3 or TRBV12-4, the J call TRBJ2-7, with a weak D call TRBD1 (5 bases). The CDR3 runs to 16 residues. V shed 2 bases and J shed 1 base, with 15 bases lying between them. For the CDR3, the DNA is TGTGCCAGCAGTTTATTGTCAGGGCATAGGTCCTACGAGCAGTACTTC. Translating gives CASSLLSGHRSYEQYF.

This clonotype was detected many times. The chain's CDR3 is CASSRQQGALTYNEQFF. The CDR3, as DNA: TGTGCCAGCTCGCGGCAACAGGGGGCGCTGACCTACAATGAGCAGTTCTTC. The V call is TRBV18, the J call TRBJ2-1; 9 nucleotides line up with TRBD1. This CDR3 has 17 residues. V was clipped by 6 bases and J by 2 bases; unmatched bases: 11. Germline CDR1 reads KGHSH; CDR2 reads LQKENI.

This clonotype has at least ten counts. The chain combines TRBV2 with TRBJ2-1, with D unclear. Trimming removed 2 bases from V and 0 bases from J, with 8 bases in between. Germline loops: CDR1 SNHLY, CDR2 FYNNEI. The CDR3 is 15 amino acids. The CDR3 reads CASSERMSSYNEQFF. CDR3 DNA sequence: TGTGCCAGCAGTGAAAGGATGAGCTCCTACAATGAGCAGTTCTTC.